What follows describes a single T cell receptor (beta chain). Primers included in the PCR were 60 Vbeta and 13 Jbeta primers. Profiling relied on immunoSEQ multiplex PCR, and the TCRdb table lists in-frame clones only, not all of them. The sample shows 100,000 to 120,000 clones, just over 75% of them seen only once. This sample was taken from a study of cytomegalovirus exposure and HLA in healthy donors. This CDR3 contains 14 residues. Germline CDR1 reads ENHRY; CDR2 reads SYGVKD. V lost 1 base and J lost 10, with 14 bases in between. This sequence originates from a man aged 25-45 years in good health and CMV-seropositive. Sequencing was performed on PBMCs. This chain connects TRBV10-3 to TRBJ2-1; possibly TRBD1 for D (6 bases). The CDR3 spells CAISEFLDQGEQFF. The CDR3 bases are TGTGCCATCAGTGAGTTCCTCGACCAGGGGGAGCAGTTCTTC.